This T cell receptor (beta chain) was recorded in a study of blood T cells in healthy people across ages. For the study at large: Capturing about one barcoded beta molecule per two T cells was achieved by template switching. Findings and caveats of the study: Naive CD4+ cells and diversity were both higher in long-lived donors than in aged donors.

From germline, CDR1 is SGHAT and CDR2 FQDESV (reference sequence). The CDR3 spans 13 residues. Trimming took off 2 bases at V and 8 bases at J, with 12 bases between the two ends. Extraction yielded at least 6 micrograms of total RNA per sample. Sample-barcoded 5' priming and a J-beta primer mix drove a second PCR of 7 to 11 cycles. One entry per CDR3 protein, called by TCRdb with MiXCR from the 5' RACE reads. The data contain about 780,000 distinct CDR3 sequences, less than 60% of them singletons. A note on this clonotype: Its specificity is not known.

The genes are TRBV11-1 and TRBJ1-1, with D possibly matching TRBD1 (5 bases). Sequenced input: blood. This clonotype was sampled from a man older than 75 in good health. DNA of the CDR3: TGTGCCAGCAGCTTAATGAAACGGACAGAAGCTTTCTTT. It encodes CASSLMKRTEAFF.